A single sample is the source of the 9 T cell receptor beta chains below, sequenced in a study of siplizumab effects on memory and regulatory T cells. Only in-frame clones appear in the TCRdb table, and some are missing; sequencing was by immunoSEQ multiplex PCR. This table has around 7,000 clones, 65% to 70% appearing once. Sequencing used effector memory CD8+ T cells sorted from blood. Subset of the sample: unstimulated CD8+ effector memory T cells. The receptor source for this set is a human donor in good health.

The genes are TRBV6-6 and TRBJ2-7; 9 nucleotides align to TRBD1. Trimming cost V 6 bases and J 3 bases; bases outside gene matches: 6. The germline CDR1 and CDR2 sequences are MNHNY and SVGAGI (reference sequence). This CDR3 spans 14 amino acids. For the CDR3, the DNA is TGTGCCAGCAGAACGGGACAGGGAAACTACGAGCAGTACTTC. Its translation: CASRTGQGNYEQYF.

The chain uses TRBV30 and TRBJ1-6; a possible D gene is TRBD1 (6 bases). With 5 bases removed from V and 9 bases from J, the gap between germline ends came to 14 bases. Germline V gene sequence: CDR1 GTSNPN, CDR2 SVGIG (reference sequence). The CDR3 is 13 residues long. The CDR3 DNA is TGTGCCTGGTCAGCCGGCAGGGGTTCACCCCTCCACTTT. Translating it yields CAWSAGRGSPLHF. Drawing the rest from reference TRBV30 and TRBJ1-6, the complete variable domain is SQTIHQWPATLVQPVGSPLSLECTVEGTSNPNLYWYRQAAGRGLQLLFYSVGIGQISSEVPQNLSASRPQDRQFILSSKKLLLSDSGFYLCAWSAGRGSPLHFGNGTRLTVT.

V gene TRBV27 combines with J gene TRBJ1-1; no reliable D call. Trimming shortened V by 0 bases and J by 1 base, and 9 bases separated the two germline ends. The CDR3 extends over 15 amino acids. Looked up from germline, CDR1 is MNHEY and CDR2 is SMNVEV (reference sequence). The CDR3 region is CASSLSLSGNTEAFF. CDR3 DNA: TGTGCCAGCAGTTTATCGCTTTCAGGGAACACTGAAGCTTTCTTT.

The chain uses TRBV10-2 and TRBJ2-1; a weak D match, TRBD2 (6 bases). The CDR3 length is 11 residues. The germline gives CDR1 WSHSY, CDR2 SAAADI. Trimming took off 6 bases at V and 9 bases at J, with 9 bases between the two ends. Here the CDR3 reads CASRGRGEQFF. DNA of the CDR3: TGCGCCAGCAGAGGGCGGGGTGAGCAGTTCTTC.

The chain has TRBV7-8 and TRBJ2-3, with 8 positions matching TRBD1. Germline trimming cut 5 bases from V and 2 bases from J; bases unmatched to any gene: 6. The CDR3 spans 15 residues. CDR1 is SGHVS and CDR2 is FQNEAQ in the germline V gene. CDR3 loop: CASSPGTGFTDTQYF. As DNA, the CDR3 is TGTGCCAGCAGCCCCGGGACAGGCTTCACAGATACGCAGTATTTT. The entire variable domain, with the rest obtained from reference TRBV7-8 and TRBJ2-3, is as follows: GAGVSQSPRYKVAKRGQDVALRCDPISGHVSLFWYQQALGQGPEFLTYFQNEAQLDKSGLPSDRFFAERPEGSVSTLKIQRTQQEDSAVYLCASSPGTGFTDTQYFGPGTRLTVL.

J is TRBJ2-3 and V is TRBV5-6; D unclear. The germline gives CDR1 SGHDT, CDR2 YYEEEE. The CDR3 runs 16 residues. The V end lost 2 bases, the J end lost 1 base, and 14 bases lay between the germline ends. In DNA, the CDR3 is TGTGCCAGCAGCTTAGGCGGCCCCGGCGGCACAGATACGCAGTATTTT. Its translation is CASSLGGPGGTDTQYF.

The gene calls are TRBV9 and TRBJ1-1; weak D call: TRBD1 (6 bases). From germline, CDR1 is SGDLS and CDR2 YYNGEE. This CDR3 comprises 12 residues. The V end was cut by 6 bases, the J end by 2 bases, with 8 bases between. The CDR3 loop is CASKGGNTEAFF. CDR3 DNA: TGTGCCAGCAAGGGGGGAAACACTGAAGCTTTCTTT.

The rearrangement links TRBV27 to TRBJ2-1, with no clear D. CDR1 MNHEY and CDR2 SMNVEV come from the germline V gene (reference sequence). V was trimmed by 5 bases and J by 7 bases, leaving 9 bases between them. The CDR3 covers 12 residues. CDR3 loop: CASSELGNEQFF. The CDR3 bases are TGTGCCAGCAGTGAATTAGGTAATGAGCAGTTCTTC.

The chain employs TRBV10-3 and TRBJ2-7; 13 nucleotides match TRBD2. CDR3 length: 13 amino acids. V gave up 10 bases and J gave up 1 base; unmatched junction bases: 1. Germline V lookup: CDR1 ENHRY, CDR2 SYGVKD. CDR3 sequence (DNA): TGTGCCACGGGACTAGCGGGATCCTACGAGCAGTACTTC. Protein product: CATGLAGSYEQYF.